This T cell receptor (beta chain) was retrieved from a study of CD8+ T cells in alopecia areata. PBMCs yielded sorted CD4+ and CD8+ T cells. Concerning this clone itself: What it recognizes is unknown.

Study-wide findings and caveats: Sequenced scalp T cells also include alphabeta T cells resident in normal skin.

The CDR3 loop spans 13 amino acids. Germline CDR1 is MNHNY and CDR2 is SVGAGI (reference sequence). With 8 bases removed from V and 0 bases from J, the gap between germline ends came to 7 bases. Reverse transcription of extracted RNA yielded cDNA, which provided the sequencing template. Libraries were prepared by immunoSEQ multiplex PCR; TCRdb keeps only in-frame clonotypes and omits some of them. In the table there are more than 90,000 clones, 55% to 70% of which are singletons. This TCR was recovered from a human donor in good health. Sequencing was done on a sample of CD4+ T cells sorted from blood. The genes are TRBV6-6 and TRBJ1-4, with D hard to call. CDR3 loop: CASVRATNEKLFF. The CDR3 DNA is TGTGCCAGCGTCCGGGCAACTAATGAAAAACTGTTTTTT.